The rows below give T cell receptor beta chains drawn from one sample of a study of blood T cells in healthy people across ages. MiXCR, run by TCRdb on the 5' RACE reads, gives a single entry per CDR3 protein. This sample yields over a million distinct CDR3 sequences, of which approximately 59% are seen a single time; 6.5% to 8.5% belongs to the top ten. The sequencing sample was made of blood. Receptors originate from a man between 18 and 35 years old in good health. The CDR3 runs from the conserved cysteine through the conserved F or W.

V: TRBV6-2/TRBV6-3
J: TRBJ2-1
CDR3: CASSYSPAWDEQFF

V: TRBV5-5
J: TRBJ2-7
CDR3: CASTSGDFYEQYF

V: TRBV20-1
J: TRBJ2-7
CDR3: CSANILSGRESYEQYF

V: TRBV6-6
J: TRBJ2-1
CDR3: CASSSSGGPEQFF

V: TRBV24-1
J: TRBJ2-3
CDR3: CATSDPSGDLDTQYF

V: TRBV20-1
J: TRBJ2-1
CDR3: CSAGIPTLGLAGETSYNEQFF

V: TRBV27
J: TRBJ1-2
CDR3: CASASGTGVFGYTF

V: TRBV7-9
J: TRBJ2-7
CDR3: CASSSGGPFYEQYF

V: TRBV10-3
J: TRBJ1-5
CDR3: CAISGGQGNQPRHF

V: TRBV7-6
J: TRBJ2-2
CDR3: CASSWTGLGTGELFF

V: TRBV4-1
J: TRBJ1-2
CDR3: CASSQGSGTGAGYTF

V: TRBV29-1
J: TRBJ2-5
CDR3: CNVLGLQETQYF

V: TRBV6-6
J: TRBJ2-1
CDR3: CASSTTSSSAEGEQFF

V: TRBV7-2
J: TRBJ2-1
CDR3: CASSSVAGEANNEQFF

V: TRBV9
J: TRBJ1-4
CDR3: CASSGDRGNEKLFF

V: TRBV5-1
J: TRBJ2-3
CDR3: CASSFGQGFTDTQYF

V: TRBV6-6
J: TRBJ1-6
CDR3: CASSYSKTGYEPLHF

V: TRBV24-1
J: TRBJ1-2
CDR3: CATSSRLDGYTF

V: TRBV11-2
J: TRBJ2-7
CDR3: CASSSPLVEPEQYF

V: TRBV12-3/TRBV12-4
J: TRBJ2-2
CDR3: CASSLAGVGGELFF

V: TRBV12-3/TRBV12-4
J: TRBJ2-7
CDR3: CASSETGKSYEQYF

V: TRBV12-3/TRBV12-4
J: TRBJ2-3
CDR3: CASRDSYTDTQYF

V: TRBV20-1
J: TRBJ2-1
CDR3: CSASDLAGGSNEQFF

V: TRBV20-1
J: .
CDR3: CSAFTSGSYNEQYF

V: TRBV4-3
J: TRBJ1-2
CDR3: CASSQVDSRGANYGYTF

V: TRBV7-9
J: TRBJ2-5
CDR3: CASSPYSPAETQYF

V: TRBV7-6
J: TRBJ1-6
CDR3: CASSLAEGDNSPLHF

V: TRBV14
J: TRBJ2-1
CDR3: CASSYQRYYNEQFF

V: TRBV6-6
J: TRBJ2-1
CDR3: CASSDLQGYEQFF

V: TRBV7-9
J: TRBJ2-5
CDR3: CASSLLAGGLQETQYF

V: TRBV25-1
J: TRBJ2-3
CDR3: CASSESTGSITDTQYF

V: TRBV27
J: TRBJ2-2
CDR3: CASSRYSGISGELFF

V: TRBV13
J: TRBJ1-5
CDR3: CASSLQRQPQHF

V: TRBV10-3
J: TRBJ2-6
CDR3: CAISVGTSGRYGANVLTF

V: TRBV19
J: TRBJ1-2
CDR3: CASTPGYEDYGYTF

V: TRBV25-1
J: .
CDR3: CASSGEVEQYF

V: TRBV5-1
J: TRBJ2-3
CDR3: CASSLDASGYNTDTQYF

V: TRBV12-3/TRBV12-4
J: TRBJ1-1
CDR3: CASSRAPGDTEAFF

V: TRBV15
J: TRBJ2-4
CDR3: CATYDRGLDIQYF

V: TRBV20-1
J: TRBJ2-1
CDR3: CSATKTSGPQNEQFF

V: TRBV20-1
J: TRBJ2-3
CDR3: CSVSLVGVRADTQYF

V: TRBV7-7
J: TRBJ2-5
CDR3: CASSLGISGAQETQYF

V: TRBV20-1
J: TRBJ2-7
CDR3: CSARTTSGEIYEQYF

V: TRBV5-5
J: TRBJ1-6
CDR3: CASSTDRINGFYNSPLHF

V: TRBV6-5
J: TRBJ1-5
CDR3: CASKGGTHQPQHF

V: TRBV4-1
J: TRBJ1-6
CDR3: CASSQRQGEGSPLHF

V: TRBV20-1
J: TRBJ1-6
CDR3: CSAPGQGRSPLHF

V: TRBV4-1
J: TRBJ2-7
CDR3: CASSQDVGTRIIYEQYF

V: TRBV4-2
J: TRBJ2-5
CDR3: CASTYSPQTRYF

V: TRBV2
J: TRBJ1-6
CDR3: CASKPTGHSPLHF